The 18 T cell receptor beta chains presented below share a single source sample, sequenced in a study of cytomegalovirus exposure and HLA in healthy donors. The PCR ran on 60 Vbeta and 13 Jbeta primers. The assay was immunoSEQ multiplex PCR, and TCRdb's table has in-frame clones only and misses some. The table records about 260,000 clones, just over 70% of them present only once. Sequences were obtained from PBMCs. The receptors derive from a female donor in good health and CMV-seronegative.

The rearrangement links TRBV28 to TRBJ2-6, with 9 bases matching TRBD1. With V trimmed by 7 bases and J by 3 bases, 4 bases remained unmatched. Germline CDR1 is MDHEN and CDR2 is SYDVKM. The CDR3 is 15 amino acids. DNA of the CDR3: TGTGCCAGCAAACAGGGGGCGCTTGGGGCCAACGTCCTGACTTTC. This codes for CASKQGALGANVLTF.

The gene calls are TRBV12-5 and TRBJ2-3, with TRBD2 identical over 7 bases. V dropped 11 bases and J dropped 2; count of bases not matched to a gene: 4. The CDR3 covers 12 residues. Germline lookup yields CDR1 LGHNT and CDR2 FRNRAP. The DNA of the CDR3 is TGTGCTGGCACTAGCGCCACAGATACGCAGTATTTT. This encodes CAGTSATDTQYF.

As for this clone: Compared with germline, one end of the junction differs, possibly owing to a read error. The rearrangement uses TRBV6-5 and TRBJ2-7; the match to TRBD2 covers 8 bases. Germline CDR1 is MNHEY and CDR2 is SVGAGI. The CDR3 runs to 11 residues. The DNA of the CDR3 is TGTGCCAGCAGTCCCGGAGGACTAGCAACTTTC. As protein: CASSPGGLATF.

The chain carries TRBV7-6 and TRBJ2-3; 8 bases map to TRBD1. V lost 5 bases and J lost 4; bases outside the gene matches: 8. From germline, CDR1 is SGHVS and CDR2 FNYEAQ. This CDR3 spans 15 amino acids. CDR3 sequence: CASSLRTGWADTQYF. CDR3 DNA sequence: TGTGCCAGCAGCCTCCGGACAGGGTGGGCAGATACGCAGTATTTT. Together with reference TRBV7-6 and TRBJ2-3, the CDR3 gives the full variable domain: GAGVSQSPRYKVTKRGQDVALRCDPISGHVSLYWYRQALGQGPEFLTYFNYEAQQDKSGLPNDRFSAERPEGSISTLTIQRTEQRDSAMYRCASSLRTGWADTQYFGPGTRLTVL.

The chain joins TRBV5-1 to TRBJ2-7; unclear D gene. Germline loops: CDR1 SGHRS, CDR2 YFSETQ. Trimming removed 1 base from V and 3 bases from J, with 11 bases in between. The CDR3 is made up of 14 amino acids. The CDR3 sequence is CASSLSGSNYEQYF. The CDR3 DNA is TGCGCCAGCAGCTTGTCCGGGTCCAACTACGAGCAGTACTTC.

The chain carries TRBV20-1 and TRBJ1-3; no reliable D call. Germline CDR1 reads DFQATT; CDR2 reads SNEGSKA (reference sequence). The CDR3 totals 11 residues. V lost 5 bases and J 8 bases, leaving 10 bases between the germline ends. This CDR3 is CSAPSRHTIYF. CDR3 coding DNA: TGCAGTGCTCCAAGCAGGCACACCATATATTTT.

This chain connects TRBV6-4 to TRBJ2-3, with 9 bases aligning to TRBD1. This CDR3 spans 14 amino acids. Germline CDR1 MRHNA, CDR2 SNTAGT. The ends lost 10 bases at V and 6 bases at J; junction bases unmatched: 11. CDR3 sequence reads: CANDGTGKVDTQYF. The CDR3 DNA is TGTGCCAACGACGGGACAGGGAAAGTGGATACGCAGTATTTT.

This clone was counted once. The V call is TRBV5-4, the J call TRBJ2-1, with 10 bases aligning to TRBD2. V shed 6 bases and J 8 bases; nucleotides not matched to a gene: 11. The CDR3 spans 15 residues. The V gene's germline CDR1 is SGHNT and CDR2 YYREEE (reference sequence). The CDR3 spells CASKRASGSGDEQFF. The CDR3 DNA reads as TGTGCCAGCAAAAGGGCTAGCGGGAGTGGAGATGAGCAGTTCTTC.

This clone was detected a few times. This chain joins TRBV5-5 and TRBJ2-7; TRBD2 matches at 7 bases. The CDR3 has 15 residues. Per the germline V gene, CDR1 is SGHKS and CDR2 is YYEKEE (reference sequence). J lost 0 bases, V lost 5 bases, and 8 bases had no gene match. The CDR3 sequence: CASRRTSASSYEQYF. The CDR3 DNA follows: TGTGCCAGCAGGCGTACTAGCGCAAGCTCCTACGAGCAGTACTTC.

Note on this clone: Other DNA variants within this sample encode the same CDR3. This chain links TRBV11-2 with TRBJ2-5; TRBD2 matches at 10 bases. Trimming at V came to 1 base and at J to 4 bases, leaving 15 bases not matched to a gene. The CDR3 contains 19 residues. Germline V lookup: CDR1 SGHAT, CDR2 FQNNGV. CDR3 protein: CASSLALAGVVSLLETQYF. The CDR3 bases are TGTGCCAGCAGCTTAGCCCTAGCGGGAGTCGTCTCACTGCTAGAGACCCAGTACTTC.

This sequence joins TRBV28 and TRBJ1-1; D not certain. This CDR3 comprises 15 residues. Trimming removed 0 bases at V and 0 bases at J, with 8 bases between. Germline V gene sequence: CDR1 MDHEN, CDR2 SYDVKM. The CDR3 spells CASSLWEAVNTEAFF. As DNA, the CDR3 is TGTGCCAGCAGTTTATGGGAGGCGGTGAACACTGAAGCTTTCTTT. Full variable domain (outside the CDR3, taken from reference TRBV28 and TRBJ1-1): DVKVTQSSRYLVKRTGEKVFLECVQDMDHENMFWYRQDPGLGLRLIYFSYDVKMKEKGDIPEGYSVSREKKERFSLILESASTNQTSMYLCASSLWEAVNTEAFFGQGTRLTVV.

V is TRBV5-5 and J is TRBJ1-4, with 9 bases aligning to TRBD1. V lost 4 bases to trimming and J lost 7 bases; unmatched junction nucleotides: 8. This CDR3 spans 15 amino acids. Germline-derived CDR1 and CDR2 are SGHKS and YYEKEE (reference sequence). The CDR3 DNA sequence: TGTGCCAGCAGCGCACAGGGGGCGCGGGGTGAAAAACTGTTTTTT. This codes for CASSAQGARGEKLFF.

The gene calls are TRBV27 and TRBJ1-2; TRBD1 aligns across 10 bases. Trimming removed 6 bases from V and 10 bases from J; junction bases left unmatched: 17. The CDR3 contains 16 residues. Germline-derived CDR1 and CDR2 are MNHEY and SMNVEV (reference sequence). In DNA, the CDR3 is TGTGCCAGCAGCTCTATCCTGACAGGGGGCGATCTGGACTACACCTTC. Its translation: CASSSILTGGDLDYTF.

This clone was counted between two and nine times. The chain links TRBV7-6 to TRBJ2-5; perhaps TRBD2 as D (6 bases). CDR1 SGHVS and CDR2 FNYEAQ come from the germline V gene. The V gene lost 4 bases and the J gene lost 5 bases, with 14 bases spanning the gap. CDR3 length equals 14 residues. CDR3 residues: CASSYRDLRETQYF. The CDR3 bases are TGTGCCAGCAGCTACCGGGACTTAAGGGAGACCCAGTACTTC.

This rearrangement joins TRBV28 to TRBJ1-5; 7 bases fit TRBD1. The V segment lost 3 bases and the J segment 2 bases; nucleotides outside the gene matches: 4. The CDR3 runs 15 residues. CDR1 and CDR2 (germline): MDHEN, SYDVKM. The CDR3 DNA sequence: TGTGCCAGCAGTTTCCCCACAGGGGGCAATCAGCCCCAGCATTTT. Encoded protein: CASSFPTGGNQPQHF.

This chain uses TRBV5-1 with TRBJ2-7; 7 positions agree with TRBD2. The CDR3 extends over 14 amino acids. Trimming removed 2 bases from V and 3 bases from J; junction bases left unmatched: 5. CDR1 and CDR2 from the germline V gene are SGHRS and YFSETQ. The CDR3 DNA sequence: TGCGCCAGCAGCTTAGCGACTAGCAGCTACGAGCAGTACTTC. As protein: CASSLATSSYEQYF. Supplemented by reference TRBV5-1 and TRBJ2-7, the full variable domain reads KAGVTQTPRYLIKTRGQQVTLSCSPISGHRSVSWYQQTPGQGLQFLFEYFSETQRNKGNFPGRFSGRQFSNSRSEMNVSTLELGDSALYLCASSLATSSYEQYFGPGTRLTVT.

V gene TRBV7-6 combines with J gene TRBJ1-5; 7 bases agree with TRBD1. CDR3 length: 14 amino acids. The V gene's germline CDR1 is SGHVS and CDR2 FNYEAQ. With 5 bases clipped from V and 3 bases from J, the junction kept 4 bases outside the gene matches. The CDR3 DNA sequence: TGTGCCAGCAGCCTGACAGGGCACAATCAGCCCCAGCATTTT. Its protein product is CASSLTGHNQPQHF.

This clone was counted only a few times. This chain connects TRBV27 to TRBJ1-4; no reliable D call. CDR1 is MNHEY, CDR2 SMNVEV, per germline (reference sequence). This CDR3 region has 14 residues. V gave up 4 bases and J gave up 7 bases, with 13 bases separating them. The CDR3 DNA reads TGTGCCAGCAGTTCGGGGTCGGTGGGTGAAAAACTGTTTTTT. Its translation: CASSSGSVGEKLFF.